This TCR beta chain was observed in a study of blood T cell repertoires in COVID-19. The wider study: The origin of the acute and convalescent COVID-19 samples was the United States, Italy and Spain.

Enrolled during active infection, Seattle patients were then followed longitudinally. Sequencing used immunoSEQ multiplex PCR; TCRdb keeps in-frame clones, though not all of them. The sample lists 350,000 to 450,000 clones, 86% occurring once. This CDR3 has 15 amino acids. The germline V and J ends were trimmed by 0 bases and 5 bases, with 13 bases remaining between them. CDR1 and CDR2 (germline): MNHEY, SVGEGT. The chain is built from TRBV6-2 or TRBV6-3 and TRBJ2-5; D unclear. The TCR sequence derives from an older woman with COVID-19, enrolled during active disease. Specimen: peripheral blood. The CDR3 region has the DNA TGTGCCAGCAGTTACTCGATTCTATCCCCGGAGACCCAGTACTTC. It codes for CASSYSILSPETQYF.